The 7 T cell receptor beta chains below come from one sample, sequenced in a study of cytomegalovirus exposure and HLA in healthy donors. This PCR relied on a set of 60 Vbeta primers and 13 Jbeta primers. Some clones are missing from TCRdb's copy, which holds only in-frame ones; the method was immunoSEQ multiplex PCR. Of about 59,000 clones listed, approximately 80% are singletons. Sequencing was done on a sample of PBMCs. Receptors originate from a human donor in good health.

The rearrangement uses TRBV6-5 and TRBJ2-7, with D possibly TRBD2 on 5 matching bases. The CDR3 extends over 13 amino acids. V gave up 5 bases and J gave up 3 bases, with 11 bases separating them. Germline assignment: CDR1 MNHEY and CDR2 SVGAGI. CDR3 residues: CASSRTSFYEQYF. DNA of the CDR3: TGTGCCAGCAGTCGGACTTCATTCTACGAGCAGTACTTC.

The V gene is TRBV6-1, the J gene TRBJ2-3; TRBD1 aligns across 8 bases. The germline V gene has CDR1 MNHNS and CDR2 SASEGT. The ends lost 2 bases at V and 1 base at J; junction bases unmatched: 8. The CDR3 extends over 17 amino acids. CDR3 sequence reads: CASSEPPGGGGTDTQYF. The CDR3 DNA sequence: TGTGCCAGCAGTGAACCCCCAGGGGGCGGCGGCACAGATACGCAGTATTTT.

The chain carries TRBV30 and TRBJ2-5, with 7 bases matching TRBD2. With V trimmed by 4 bases and J by 0 bases, 2 bases remained unmatched. Germline assignment: CDR1 GTSNPN and CDR2 SVGIG (reference sequence). The CDR3 totals 13 residues. The CDR3 DNA is TGTGCCTGGAATAGCGGGTACCAAGAGACCCAGTACTTC. This encodes CAWNSGYQETQYF.

The V and J genes are TRBV7-9 and TRBJ2-1, with TRBD2 matching over 9 bases. The V gene's germline CDR1 is SEHNR and CDR2 FQNEAQ (reference sequence). This CDR3 region has 16 residues. The V and J ends lost 4 bases and 6 bases, in that order; junction bases with no gene match: 10. This chain's CDR3 is CASSSYSGRWGNEQFF. The CDR3 coding sequence is TGTGCCAGCAGCTCATATAGCGGGAGATGGGGCAATGAGCAGTTCTTC.

J is TRBJ1-2 and V is TRBV5-6, with D perhaps matching TRBD1 (6 bases). This CDR3 is 13 amino acids long. Per the germline V gene, CDR1 is SGHDT and CDR2 is YYEEEE. V lost 5 bases, J lost 2 bases, and 10 bases lay in between. CDR3 in amino acids: CASRSTGNYGYTF. CDR3 nucleotide sequence: TGTGCCAGCAGGTCTACAGGGAACTATGGCTACACCTTC.

A note on this clone: The junction differs from germline at one of its ends, possibly a read error. This chain connects TRBV13 to TRBJ2-5; D gene uncertain. There are 11 residues in the CDR3. Germline V gene data show CDR1 as PRHDT and CDR2 as FYEKMQ (reference sequence). This chain's CDR3 is CASSLGQLHNF. CDR3 bases: TGTGCCAGCAGCTTAGGCCAGTTACACAACTTC.

The CDR3 spells CASRRGGLEAGELFF. CDR3 in DNA: TGTGCCAGTCGACGAGGGGGTTTAGAAGCCGGGGAGCTGTTTTTT. This sequence joins TRBV19 and TRBJ2-2, with D maybe TRBD1 (6 bases). V lost 8 bases, J lost 6 bases, and 19 bases lay in between. The CDR3 is made up of 15 amino acids. In germline, CDR1 is LNHDA, CDR2 SQIVND (reference sequence).